This T cell receptor beta chain is from a study of beta chain features in type 1 diabetes (dated by TCRdb to 2016 to 2019). Background on the whole study: No differences in mean age, gender distribution, total cell number or subset yield were found between patients and healthy donors. A total of 107,917,701 sorted cells were examined across all samples, and the number of cells per subset was strongly correlated with RNA yield. The study compared TCRB repertoires of sorted circulating CD4+ T cell subsets between recently diagnosed type 1 diabetes patients and matched healthy donors. Regulatory and stem cell-like memory subsets were obtained from only 8 patients and roughly 8 healthy donors, while naive and central memory subsets were obtained from all 30 or so donors. The paper as a whole reports these results and caveats: Because cDNA was sequenced instead of genomic DNA, highly expressing activated cells could be over-represented, though the groups showed no difference in activation or CD3 levels. The naive, central memory and regulatory TCRB repertoires appeared to resemble one another more closely among patients than among healthy donors. Fewer insertions and more nucleotide deletions at VDJ recombination sites were observed in patients with type 1 diabetes, implying thymic rearrangement abnormalities. Because small numbers of individuals were included in the HLA sub-analyses, any influence of HLA type on TCRB rearrangement was left unresolved. Shorter templates might be favored by PCR, yet because patient and control samples were amplified and corrected together, any such skew would affect both groups equally. Type 1 diabetes patients showed a moderate but significant shortening of TCRB CDR3 length in all four CD4+ subsets.

All of the isolated RNA was reverse transcribed with the High Capacity cDNA Reverse Transcription Kit, so expressed TCRB transcripts were sequenced. Deep immunoSEQ sequencing was performed on naive, central memory and regulatory T cell samples, with an average of approximately 3.9 million total reads per sample. After sorted cells were lysed in RLT buffer, RNA was extracted with DNase-treated RNeasy Micro or Mini kits, with the choice depending on cell number. To prevent cross-contamination, every cell subset was processed on its own, while patient and healthy donor samples were processed together. The immunoSEQ multiplex PCR was used to amplify TCRB sequences from cDNA, yielding 87-bp fragments that span the CDR3 region. Sequencing of the amplicons was performed on the Illumina HiSeq platform. The paper's data handling went like this. Synthetic template baselines were used to correct PCR bias computationally, reads within Hamming distance 2 were collapsed, and singletons that could not be merged were discarded. Reads were aligned to IMGT to assign V, D and J genes, CDR3 length, and insertions or deletions at six rearrangement sites. Within each subset, clonotype counts were normalized to sorted cell number, and only after that were true diversity and Gini coefficients computed with the tcR R package. The overlap coefficient, calculated on TCRB nucleotide sequences, was used to measure repertoire sharing. Out-of-frame TCRB sequences from naive cells were analyzed to stand in for the pre-selection repertoire. This immuneACCESS table, as held by TCRdb, lists in-frame sequences with V and J called but not all clones. Of the missing ones, under half trace to an unresolved V gene in checked studies; the others have no known cause. Clone size and V and J calls were adopted from that table, with D and trimming inferred from the DNA. This sample lists 200,000 to 300,000 clones; roughly 22% were detected once. Of the sample, around 0.03% falls within the top ten clones.

Each donor gave one peripheral blood draw, averaging approximately 110 mL, which was collected into heparinised tubes. Using a panel that included CD45RO, CCR7, CD25, CD127, CD95 and CD27, naive, central memory, regulatory and stem cell-like memory CD4+ T cells were sorted on a BD FACSAria II. A purity above 95% was achieved for all sorted populations. Right away, PBMCs were isolated by Lymphoprep density gradient centrifugation and were stained directly, with no culture step. So that batch effects would be minimized, each experiment stained and sorted samples in pairs, pairing one healthy donor with one patient. The junction shows trimming of 4 bases on V and 5 bases on J, plus 8 bases between the germline ends. The CDR3 has 12 amino acids, counting the end cysteine and phenylalanine. Only the CDR3 portion is preserved as DNA: 36 bases, with reading frame beginning at the first base. CDR1 and CDR2, looked up from the germline V gene, are MDHEN and SYDVKM.

As concerns this clone: The antigen this receptor binds is unknown. Per-base qualities were not stored, and no clone one base away is much larger.

The receptor was derived from a woman aged 40 to 50 with type 1 diabetes. The specimen sequenced was naive CD4+ T cells from blood. This specimen's cell subset or site label, per the study, means: true naive CD4+ T cells. In this chain, TRBV28 is recombined with TRBJ1-1, with a weak D call of TRBD1 (5 bases match). The DNA sequence is TGTGCCAGCAGTTGGGGGGAGACTGAAGCTTTCTTT. The resulting protein is CASSWGETEAFF. The full variable domain, with segments outside the CDR3 supplied by the reference TRBV28 and TRBJ1-1 proteins, appears as DVKVTQSSRYLVKRTGEKVFLECVQDMDHENMFWYRQDPGLGLRLIYFSYDVKMKEKGDIPEGYSVSREKKERFSLILESASTNQTSMYLCASSWGETEAFFGQGTRLTVV.